The rows below give T cell receptor beta chains drawn from one sample of a study of PD-1 blockade in classical Hodgkin lymphoma. Only in-frame clones appear in the TCRdb table, and some are missing; sequencing was by immunoSEQ multiplex PCR. Of about 20,000 clones in the sample, around 80% were seen once. The input for sequencing was peripheral blood mononuclear cells (PBMCs), taken before the second cycle of nivolumab. These receptors originate from a human donor with classical Hodgkin lymphoma. Both conserved end residues are part of each CDR3. A clone size is listed for some rows: how often the clone was seen (once, few, many), or a class if it is expanded.

v_call	j_call	cdr3_length	clone_size	cdr3_aa
TRBV9	TRBJ2-1	12	.	CASSVTGVEQFF
TRBV4-1	TRBJ2-1	12	.	CASSRDREWQFF
TRBV19	TRBJ1-2	14	.	CASSVATGEYGYTF
TRBV11-2	TRBJ1-5	15	few	CASSLVSGLNQPQHF
TRBV5-1	TRBJ1-2	14	.	CASSLDRGGYGYTF
TRBV7-9	TRBJ2-1	13	.	CASSLIRSNEQFF
TRBV5-8	TRBJ1-5	15	.	CASSLRQGLNQPQHF
TRBV19	TRBJ2-2	15	few	CASSITSGRAGELFF
TRBV11-3	TRBJ2-2	13	.	CASSLVMAGELFF
TRBV19	TRBJ2-5	13	.	CASSIKETSTQYF
TRBV6-6	TRBJ2-2	15	.	CASRLRDFNTGELFF
TRBV20-1	TRBJ2-7	11	once	CSGRGDYEQYF
TRBV14	TRBJ2-7	13	few	CASSWGGANEQYF
TRBV7-7	TRBJ2-2	17	.	CASSLKTGGPVTGELFF
TRBV6-4	TRBJ2-1	13	.	CASSDGTYNEQFF
TRBV14	TRBJ2-7	12	.	CASSPSGYEQYF
TRBV5-6	.	16	.	CASSTPPGRADYEQYF
TRBV27	TRBJ2-3	14	.	CASSDRGYTDTQYF
TRBV6-5	TRBJ2-2	13	.	CATLGQNTGELFF
TRBV4-1	TRBJ2-5	14	.	CASSQIGGRETQYF
TRBV4-1	TRBJ1-4	15	.	CASRLTPATNEKLFF
TRBV9	TRBJ2-7	16	.	CASSVDIQGAEYEQYF
TRBV7-9	TRBJ2-1	15	once	CASSLTGLSYNEQFF
TRBV30	TRBJ2-1	15	.	CAWSGSGGFYNEQFF
TRBV29-1	TRBJ2-3	10	.	CSAWVRTQYF
TRBV28	TRBJ1-1	13	.	CASSFRGATEAFF
TRBV7-9	TRBJ2-7	14	.	CASSQSDRPYEQYF
TRBV6-7	TRBJ1-2	14	.	CASSYGEGGYGYTF
TRBV2	TRBJ2-1	14	few	CASSETSGNNEQFF
TRBV6-1	TRBJ2-6	17	few	CASSEYGAGGGANVLTF
TRBV5-1	TRBJ1-4	19	.	CASRLSPRDSAKTNEKLFF
TRBV19	TRBJ1-2	15	once	CASSYAGSARDGYTF
TRBV30	TRBJ1-2	10	.	CALLHYGYTF
TRBV14	TRBJ1-5	13	.	CASSQDKSQPQHF
TRBV4-3	TRBJ1-3	16	.	CASSLSRGSPGNTIYF
TRBV9	TRBJ1-1	14	few	CASSARDRNTEAFF
TRBV19	TRBJ2-1	16	.	CASSILLAGGSNEQFF
TRBV2	TRBJ2-3	11	.	CASTDTDTQYF
TRBV9	TRBJ2-1	15	few	CASSPGTRPNSEQFF
TRBV2	TRBJ2-5	17	.	CASSEGLGLGGGETQYF
TRBV11-2	TRBJ2-2	11	few	CAFRSAGELFF
TRBV19	TRBJ2-7	12	.	CASSRDLYEQYF
TRBV29-1	TRBJ2-3	15	.	CSVEPTDTSTDTQYF
TRBV10-3	TRBJ1-2	13	.	CAISEGQAYGYTF
TRBV13	TRBJ2-6	15	few	CASSTGVSGANVLTF